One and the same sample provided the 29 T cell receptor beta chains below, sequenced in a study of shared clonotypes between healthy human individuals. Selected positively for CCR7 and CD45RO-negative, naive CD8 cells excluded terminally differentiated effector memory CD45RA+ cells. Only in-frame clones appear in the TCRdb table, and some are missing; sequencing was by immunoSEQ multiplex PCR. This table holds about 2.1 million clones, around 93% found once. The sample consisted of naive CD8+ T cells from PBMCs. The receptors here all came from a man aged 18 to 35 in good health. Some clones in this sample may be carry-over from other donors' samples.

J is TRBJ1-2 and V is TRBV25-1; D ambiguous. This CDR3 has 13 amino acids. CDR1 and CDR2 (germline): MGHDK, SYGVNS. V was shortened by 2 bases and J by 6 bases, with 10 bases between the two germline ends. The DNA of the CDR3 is TGTGCCAGCAGTGAAGGGGATCTGAATGGCTACACCTTC. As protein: CASSEGDLNGYTF.

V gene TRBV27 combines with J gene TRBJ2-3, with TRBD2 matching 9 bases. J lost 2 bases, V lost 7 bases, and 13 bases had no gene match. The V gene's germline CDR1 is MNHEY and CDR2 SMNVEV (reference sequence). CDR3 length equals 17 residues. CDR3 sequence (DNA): TGTGCCAGCAAGGCGGGAGGGGTAACCAGATACACAGATACGCAGTATTTT. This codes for CASKAGGVTRYTDTQYF.

In DNA, the CDR3 is TGTGCCAGCAGCGCGGGACAGCACGAGCAGTACTTC. This sequence encodes CASSAGQHEQYF. The V and J genes are TRBV5-6 and TRBJ2-7; possible D gene TRBD1, 7 bases. The V gene lost 4 bases and the J gene lost 5 bases, with 10 bases spanning the gap. The CDR3 runs 12 residues. Germline V gives CDR1 SGHDT, CDR2 YYEEEE.

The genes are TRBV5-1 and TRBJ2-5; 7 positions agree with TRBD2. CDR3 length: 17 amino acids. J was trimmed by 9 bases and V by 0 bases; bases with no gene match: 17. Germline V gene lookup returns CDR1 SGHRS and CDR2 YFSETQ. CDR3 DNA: TGCGCCAGCAGCTTGGGTACTAGCGAATCGATTCAAGGGGCCCAGTACTTC. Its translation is CASSLGTSESIQGAQYF.

The CDR3 region is CASSQVATGEGYTF. CDR3 sequence (DNA): TGCGCCAGCAGCCAAGTAGCGACAGGGGAAGGCTACACCTTC. This chain connects TRBV4-1 to TRBJ1-2; 8 positions agree with TRBD1. After removal of 1 base from V and 8 bases from J, the junction contained 6 bases not matched to a gene. Germline values: CDR1 MGHRA, CDR2 YSYEKL. The CDR3 spans 14 residues.

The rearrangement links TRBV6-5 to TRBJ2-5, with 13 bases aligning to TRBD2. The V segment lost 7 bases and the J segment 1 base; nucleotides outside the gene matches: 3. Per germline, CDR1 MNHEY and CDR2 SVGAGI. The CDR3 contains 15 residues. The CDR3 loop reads CASTWTSGSQETQYF. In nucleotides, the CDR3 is TGTGCCAGCACTTGGACTAGCGGGAGCCAAGAGACCCAGTACTTC.

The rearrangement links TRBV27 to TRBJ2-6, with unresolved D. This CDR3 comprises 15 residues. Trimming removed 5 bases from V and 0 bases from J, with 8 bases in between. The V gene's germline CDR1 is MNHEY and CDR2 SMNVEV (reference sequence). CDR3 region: CASSPQFSGANVLTF. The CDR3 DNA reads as TGTGCCAGCAGTCCCCAGTTCTCTGGGGCCAACGTCCTGACTTTC. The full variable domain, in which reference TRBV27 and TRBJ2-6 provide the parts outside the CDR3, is EAQVTQNPRYLITVTGKKLTVTCSQNMNHEYMSWYRQDPGLGLRQIYYSMNVEVTDKGDVPEGYKVSRKEKRNFPLILESPSPNQTSLYFCASSPQFSGANVLTFGAGSRLTVL.

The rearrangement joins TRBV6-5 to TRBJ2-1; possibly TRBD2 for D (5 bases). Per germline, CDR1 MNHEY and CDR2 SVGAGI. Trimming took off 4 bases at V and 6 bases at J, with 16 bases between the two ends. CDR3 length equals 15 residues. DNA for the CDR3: TGTGCCAGCAGTTCCGTAGCCCTAGCATCCAATGAGCAGTTCTTC. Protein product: CASSSVALASNEQFF.

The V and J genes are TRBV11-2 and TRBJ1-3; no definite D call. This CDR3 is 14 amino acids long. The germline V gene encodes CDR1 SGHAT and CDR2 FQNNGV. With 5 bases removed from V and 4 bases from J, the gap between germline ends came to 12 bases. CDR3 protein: CASSASSTGNTIYF. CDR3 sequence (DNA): TGTGCCAGCAGCGCCTCCAGCACGGGAAACACCATATATTTT. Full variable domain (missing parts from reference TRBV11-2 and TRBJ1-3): EAGVAQSPRYKIIEKRQSVAFWCNPISGHATLYWYQQILGQGPKLLIQFQNNGVVDDSQLPKDRFSAERLKGVDSTLKIQPAKLEDSAVYLCASSASSTGNTIYFGEGSWLTVV.

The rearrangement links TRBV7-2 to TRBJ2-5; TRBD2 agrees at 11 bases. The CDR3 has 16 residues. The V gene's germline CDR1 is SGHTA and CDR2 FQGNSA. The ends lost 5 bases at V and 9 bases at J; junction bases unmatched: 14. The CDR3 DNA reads TGTGCCAGCAGCCAAAGGACTAGCGGGTTACGAGGGGCCCAGTACTTC. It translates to CASSQRTSGLRGAQYF.

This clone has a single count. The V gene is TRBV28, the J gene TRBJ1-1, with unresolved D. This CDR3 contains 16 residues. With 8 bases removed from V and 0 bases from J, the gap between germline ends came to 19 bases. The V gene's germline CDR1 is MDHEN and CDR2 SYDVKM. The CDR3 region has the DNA TGTGCCAGCCAACCTATTACAAGTACAATGAACACTGAAGCTTTCTTT. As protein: CASQPITSTMNTEAFF.

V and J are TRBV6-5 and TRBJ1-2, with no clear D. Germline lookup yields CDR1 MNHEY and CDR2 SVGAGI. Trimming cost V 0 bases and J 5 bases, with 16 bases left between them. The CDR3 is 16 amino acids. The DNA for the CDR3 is TGTGCCAGCAGTTACTCGTCCTGGGGTCAGCTGTATGGCTACACCTTC. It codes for CASSYSSWGQLYGYTF.

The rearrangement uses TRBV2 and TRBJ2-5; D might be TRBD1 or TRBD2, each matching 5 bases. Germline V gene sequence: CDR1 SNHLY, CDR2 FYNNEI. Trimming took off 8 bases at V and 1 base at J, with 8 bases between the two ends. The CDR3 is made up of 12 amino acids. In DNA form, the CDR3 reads TGTGCCAGCGAGGGACCCCAAGAGACCCAGTACTTC. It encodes CASEGPQETQYF.

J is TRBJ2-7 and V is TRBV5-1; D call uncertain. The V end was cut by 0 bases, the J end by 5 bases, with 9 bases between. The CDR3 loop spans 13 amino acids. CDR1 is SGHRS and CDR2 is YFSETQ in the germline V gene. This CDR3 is CASSLVGFHEQYF. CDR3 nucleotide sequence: TGCGCCAGCAGCTTGGTAGGTTTCCACGAGCAGTACTTC. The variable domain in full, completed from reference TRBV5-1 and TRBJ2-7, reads KAGVTQTPRYLIKTRGQQVTLSCSPISGHRSVSWYQQTPGQGLQFLFEYFSETQRNKGNFPGRFSGRQFSNSRSEMNVSTLELGDSALYLCASSLVGFHEQYFGPGTRLTVT.

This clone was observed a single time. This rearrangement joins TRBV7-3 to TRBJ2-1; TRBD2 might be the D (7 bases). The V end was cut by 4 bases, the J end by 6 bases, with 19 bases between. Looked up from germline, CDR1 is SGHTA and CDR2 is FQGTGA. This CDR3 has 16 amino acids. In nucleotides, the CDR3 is TGTGCCAGCAGCTCCACCGGGGGGCTTCAGGTCAATGAGCAGTTCTTC. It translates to CASSSTGGLQVNEQFF.

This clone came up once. The CDR3 spells CASSVDGATTDTQYF. The CDR3 nucleotides are TGTGCCAGCAGCGTAGATGGAGCAACCACAGATACGCAGTATTTT. This chain uses TRBV9 with TRBJ2-3; no reliable D call. The CDR3 consists of 15 residues. V dropped 0 bases and J dropped 2 bases, with 10 bases sitting between them. CDR1 and CDR2 from the germline V gene are SGDLS and YYNGEE.

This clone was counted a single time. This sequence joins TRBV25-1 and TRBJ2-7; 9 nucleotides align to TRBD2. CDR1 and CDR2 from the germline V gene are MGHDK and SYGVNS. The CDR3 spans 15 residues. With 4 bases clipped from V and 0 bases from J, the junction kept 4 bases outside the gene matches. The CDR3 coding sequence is TGTGCCAGCAGTGTACCTAGCGGGAACTCCTACGAGCAGTACTTC. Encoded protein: CASSVPSGNSYEQYF.

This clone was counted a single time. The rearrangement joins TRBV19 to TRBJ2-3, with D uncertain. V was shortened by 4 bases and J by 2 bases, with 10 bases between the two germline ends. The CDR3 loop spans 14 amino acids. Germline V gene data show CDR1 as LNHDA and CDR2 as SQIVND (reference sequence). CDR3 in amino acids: CASSRRRITDTQYF. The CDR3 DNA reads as TGTGCCAGTAGTAGAAGGCGAATCACAGATACGCAGTATTTT.

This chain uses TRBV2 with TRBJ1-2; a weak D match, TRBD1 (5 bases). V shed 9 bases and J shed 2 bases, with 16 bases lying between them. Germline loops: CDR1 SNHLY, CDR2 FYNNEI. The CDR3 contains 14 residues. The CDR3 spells CARDSQPSNYGYTF. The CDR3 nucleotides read TGTGCCAGAGACAGCCAGCCTTCGAACTATGGCTACACCTTC.

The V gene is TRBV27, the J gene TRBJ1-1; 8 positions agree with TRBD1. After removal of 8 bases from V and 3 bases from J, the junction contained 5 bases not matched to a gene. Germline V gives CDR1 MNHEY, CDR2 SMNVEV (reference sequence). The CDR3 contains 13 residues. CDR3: CASRTGGHTEAFF. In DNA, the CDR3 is TGTGCCAGCCGCACAGGGGGTCACACTGAAGCTTTCTTT.

Written as DNA, the CDR3 is TGTGCCAGCAGCGAGGGACTAGCGGGAGTAAGCTCCTACAATGAGCAGTTCTTC. It encodes CASSEGLAGVSSYNEQFF. The gene calls are TRBV13 and TRBJ2-1; 14 nucleotides agree with TRBD2. This CDR3 contains 18 residues. V lost 5 bases, J lost 0 bases, and 6 bases stayed unmatched. Germline V CDR1 and CDR2: PRHDT, FYEKMQ (reference sequence).

As DNA, the CDR3 is TGTGCCAGCAGCTTCTCGGGGGGTCAGCCCCAGCATTTT. Protein product: CASSFSGGQPQHF. This sequence joins TRBV5-4 and TRBJ1-5; D might be TRBD1 (5 bases). Germline V CDR1 and CDR2: SGHNT, YYREEE (reference sequence). Trimming took off 2 bases at V and 6 bases at J, with 9 bases between the two ends. This CDR3 contains 13 residues.

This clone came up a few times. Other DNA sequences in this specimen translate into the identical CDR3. DNA of the CDR3: TGTGCCAGCAGCGTAGGTAGCGGGAGTCACAATGAGCAGTTCTTC. It codes for CASSVGSGSHNEQFF. The V and J genes are TRBV9 and TRBJ2-1, with 9 bases identical to TRBD2. Germline assignment: CDR1 SGDLS and CDR2 YYNGEE. CDR3 length: 15 amino acids. V lost 0 bases to trimming and J lost 5 bases; unmatched junction nucleotides: 3. The whole variable domain, remainder taken from reference TRBV9 and TRBJ2-1, is DSGVTQTPKHLITATGQRVTLRCSPRSGDLSVYWYQQSLDQGLQFLIQYYNGEERAKGNILERFSAQQFPDLHSELNLSSLELGDSALYFCASSVGSGSHNEQFFGPGTRLTVL.

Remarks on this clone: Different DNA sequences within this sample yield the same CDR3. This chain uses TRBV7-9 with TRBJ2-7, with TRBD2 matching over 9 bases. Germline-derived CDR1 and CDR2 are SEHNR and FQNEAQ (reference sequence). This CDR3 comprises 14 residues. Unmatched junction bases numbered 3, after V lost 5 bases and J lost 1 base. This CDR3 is CASSPGLASYEQYF. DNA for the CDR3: TGTGCCAGCAGCCCGGGACTAGCTTCCTACGAGCAGTACTTC.

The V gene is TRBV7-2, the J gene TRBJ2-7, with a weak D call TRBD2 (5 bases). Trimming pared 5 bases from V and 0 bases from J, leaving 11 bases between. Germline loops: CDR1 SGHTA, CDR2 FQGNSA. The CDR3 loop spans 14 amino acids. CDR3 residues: CASSSTGNSYEQYF. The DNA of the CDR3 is TGTGCCAGCAGCAGCACCGGGAACTCCTACGAGCAGTACTTC.

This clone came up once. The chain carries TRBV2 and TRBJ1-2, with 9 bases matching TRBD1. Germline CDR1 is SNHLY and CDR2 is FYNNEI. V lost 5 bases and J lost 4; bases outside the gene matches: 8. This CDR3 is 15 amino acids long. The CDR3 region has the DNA TGTGCCAGCAGTTTCACCGGGACAGGGCTCTATGGCTACACCTTC. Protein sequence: CASSFTGTGLYGYTF.

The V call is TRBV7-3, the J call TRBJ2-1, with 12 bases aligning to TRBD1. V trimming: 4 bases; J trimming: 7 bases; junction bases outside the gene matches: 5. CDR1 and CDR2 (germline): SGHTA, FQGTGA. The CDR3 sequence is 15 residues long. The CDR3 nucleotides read TGTGCCAGCAGCTCGGGACAGGGGGCGTTTAATGAGCAGTTCTTC. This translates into CASSSGQGAFNEQFF.

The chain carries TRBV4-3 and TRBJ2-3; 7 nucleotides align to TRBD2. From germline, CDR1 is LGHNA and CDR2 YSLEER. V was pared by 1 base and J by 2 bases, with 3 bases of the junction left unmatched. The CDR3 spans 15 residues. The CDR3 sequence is CASSQGGGVTDTQYF. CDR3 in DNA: TGCGCCAGCAGCCAAGGTGGGGGGGTCACAGATACGCAGTATTTT.

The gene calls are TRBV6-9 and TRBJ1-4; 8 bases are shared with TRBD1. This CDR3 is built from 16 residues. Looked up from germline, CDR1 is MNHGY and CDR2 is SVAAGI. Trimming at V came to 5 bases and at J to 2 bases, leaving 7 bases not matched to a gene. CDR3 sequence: CASSTPDRGTNEKLFF. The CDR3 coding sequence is TGTGCCAGCAGTACCCCAGACAGGGGCACTAATGAAAAACTGTTTTTT.